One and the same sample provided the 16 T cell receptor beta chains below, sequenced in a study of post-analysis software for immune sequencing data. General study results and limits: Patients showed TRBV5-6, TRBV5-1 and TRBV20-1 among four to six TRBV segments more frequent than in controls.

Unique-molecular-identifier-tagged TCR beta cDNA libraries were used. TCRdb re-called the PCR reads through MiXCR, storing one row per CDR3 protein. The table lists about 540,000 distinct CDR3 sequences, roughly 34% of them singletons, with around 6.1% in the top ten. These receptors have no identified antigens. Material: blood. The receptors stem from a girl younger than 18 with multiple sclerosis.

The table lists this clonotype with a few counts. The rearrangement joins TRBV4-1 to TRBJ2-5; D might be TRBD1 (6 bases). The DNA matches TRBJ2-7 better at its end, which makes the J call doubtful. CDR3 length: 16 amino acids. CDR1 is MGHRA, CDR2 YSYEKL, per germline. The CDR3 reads CASSQEWGTISYEQYF. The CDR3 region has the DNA TGCGCCAGCAGCCAAGAATGGGGGACAATCTCCTACGAGCAGTACTTC.

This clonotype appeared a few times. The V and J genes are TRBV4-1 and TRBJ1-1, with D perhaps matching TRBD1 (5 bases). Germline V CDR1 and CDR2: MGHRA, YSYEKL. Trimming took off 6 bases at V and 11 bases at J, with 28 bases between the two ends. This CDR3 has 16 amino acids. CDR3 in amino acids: CASSHSWKAGTHHAFF. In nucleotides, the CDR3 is TGCGCCAGCAGTCACAGCTGGAAAGCCGGGACCCACCACGCTTTCTTT.

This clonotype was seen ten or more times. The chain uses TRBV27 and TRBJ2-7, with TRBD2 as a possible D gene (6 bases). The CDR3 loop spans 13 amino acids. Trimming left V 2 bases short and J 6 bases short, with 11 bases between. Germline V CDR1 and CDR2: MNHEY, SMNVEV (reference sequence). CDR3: CASSLIGGAEQYF. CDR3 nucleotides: TGTGCCAGCAGTTTAATCGGGGGTGCCGAGCAGTACTTC.

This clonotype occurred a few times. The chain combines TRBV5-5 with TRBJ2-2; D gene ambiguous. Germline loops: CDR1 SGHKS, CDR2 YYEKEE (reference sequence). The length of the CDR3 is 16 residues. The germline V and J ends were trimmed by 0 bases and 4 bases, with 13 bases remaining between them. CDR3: CASSLGPGASTGELFF. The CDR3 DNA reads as TGTGCCAGCAGCTTGGGTCCAGGAGCCTCCACCGGGGAGCTGTTTTTT.

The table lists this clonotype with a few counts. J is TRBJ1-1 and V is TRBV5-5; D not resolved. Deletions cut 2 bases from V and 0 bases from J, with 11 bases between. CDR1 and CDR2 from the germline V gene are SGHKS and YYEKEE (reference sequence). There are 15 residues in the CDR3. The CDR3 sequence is CASSFITTMNTEAFF. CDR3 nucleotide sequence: TGTGCCAGCAGCTTCATAACTACGATGAACACTGAAGCTTTCTTT.

In DNA form, the CDR3 reads TGTGCCAGCAGCCGGATGGGACTTTTCAGACAAGAGGCCCAGTACTTC. This sequence encodes CASSRMGLFRQEAQYF. The rearrangement links TRBV7-2 to TRBJ2-7; a possible D gene is TRBD2 (6 bases). Germline CDR1 reads SGHTA; CDR2 reads FQGNSA. This CDR3 has 16 amino acids. Trimming took off 5 bases at V and 10 bases at J, with 27 bases between the two ends.

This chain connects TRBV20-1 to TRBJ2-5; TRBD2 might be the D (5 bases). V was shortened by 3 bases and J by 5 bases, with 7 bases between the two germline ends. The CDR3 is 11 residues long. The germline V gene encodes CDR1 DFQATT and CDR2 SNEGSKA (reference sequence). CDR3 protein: CSASSVETQYF. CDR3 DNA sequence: TGCAGTGCTAGTAGCGTGGAGACCCAGTACTTC.

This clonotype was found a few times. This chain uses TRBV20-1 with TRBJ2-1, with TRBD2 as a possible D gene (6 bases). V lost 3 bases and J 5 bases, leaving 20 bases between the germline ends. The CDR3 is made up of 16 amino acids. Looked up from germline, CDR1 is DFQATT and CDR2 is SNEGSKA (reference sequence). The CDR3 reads CSASDPYGGAHNEQFF. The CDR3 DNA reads TGCAGTGCTAGTGATCCTTACGGGGGAGCGCACAATGAGCAGTTCTTC.

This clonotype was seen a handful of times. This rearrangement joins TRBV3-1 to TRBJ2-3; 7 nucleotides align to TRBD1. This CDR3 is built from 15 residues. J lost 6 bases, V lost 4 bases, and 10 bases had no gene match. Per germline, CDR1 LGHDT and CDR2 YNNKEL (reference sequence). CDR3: CASSPGEGALDTQYF. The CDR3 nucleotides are TGTGCCAGCAGCCCCGGTGAGGGGGCGCTTGATACGCAGTATTTT.

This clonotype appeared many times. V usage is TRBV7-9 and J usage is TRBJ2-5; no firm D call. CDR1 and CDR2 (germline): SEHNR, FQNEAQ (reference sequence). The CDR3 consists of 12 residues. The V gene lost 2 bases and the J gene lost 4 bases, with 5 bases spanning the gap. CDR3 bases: TGTGCCAGCAGCTTACTGGGAGAGACCCAGTACTTC. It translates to CASSLLGETQYF.

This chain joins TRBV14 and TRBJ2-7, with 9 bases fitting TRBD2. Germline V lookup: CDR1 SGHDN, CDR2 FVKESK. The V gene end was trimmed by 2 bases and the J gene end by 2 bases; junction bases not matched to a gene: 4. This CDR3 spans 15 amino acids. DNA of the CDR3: TGTGCCAGCAGCCAACTAGGCGGGGGGGCCTACGAGCAGTACTTC. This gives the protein CASSQLGGGAYEQYF.

The CDR3 DNA sequence: TGTGCCAGCAGCCAATTATGGGGGACTCAGGACAATGAGCAGTTCTTC. Translating gives CASSQLWGTQDNEQFF. The chain has TRBV3-1 and TRBJ2-1; D may be TRBD2 (6 bases). Germline lookup yields CDR1 LGHDT and CDR2 YNNKEL (reference sequence). CDR3 length: 16 residues. V lost 2 bases to trimming and J lost 5 bases, with 16 bases between them.

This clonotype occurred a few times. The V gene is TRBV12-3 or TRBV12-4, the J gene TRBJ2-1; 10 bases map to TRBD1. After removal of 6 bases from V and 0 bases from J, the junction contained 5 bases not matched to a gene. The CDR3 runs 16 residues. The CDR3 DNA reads TGTGCCAGCAGAGGGACAGGGGACCCCTCCTACAATGAGCAGTTCTTC. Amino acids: CASRGTGDPSYNEQFF.

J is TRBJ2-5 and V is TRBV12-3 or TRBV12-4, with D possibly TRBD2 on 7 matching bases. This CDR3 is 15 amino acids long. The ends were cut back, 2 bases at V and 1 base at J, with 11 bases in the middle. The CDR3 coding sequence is TGTGCCAGCAGTTTAACGGGGGGCCGCCAAGAGACCCAGTACTTC. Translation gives CASSLTGGRQETQYF.

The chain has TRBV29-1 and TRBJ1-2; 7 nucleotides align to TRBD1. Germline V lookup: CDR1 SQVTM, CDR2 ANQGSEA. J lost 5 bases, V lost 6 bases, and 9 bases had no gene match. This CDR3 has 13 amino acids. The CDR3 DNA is TGCAGCGTGTCGACAGGGAGAAAATATGGCTACACCTTC. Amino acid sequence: CSVSTGRKYGYTF.

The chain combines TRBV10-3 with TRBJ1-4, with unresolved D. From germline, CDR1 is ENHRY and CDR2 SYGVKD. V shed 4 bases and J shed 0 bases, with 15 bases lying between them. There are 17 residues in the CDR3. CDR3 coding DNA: TGTGCCATCAGTGCGGCACCAAAGGGCACAACTAATGAAAAACTGTTTTTT. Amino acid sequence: CAISAAPKGTTNEKLFF.